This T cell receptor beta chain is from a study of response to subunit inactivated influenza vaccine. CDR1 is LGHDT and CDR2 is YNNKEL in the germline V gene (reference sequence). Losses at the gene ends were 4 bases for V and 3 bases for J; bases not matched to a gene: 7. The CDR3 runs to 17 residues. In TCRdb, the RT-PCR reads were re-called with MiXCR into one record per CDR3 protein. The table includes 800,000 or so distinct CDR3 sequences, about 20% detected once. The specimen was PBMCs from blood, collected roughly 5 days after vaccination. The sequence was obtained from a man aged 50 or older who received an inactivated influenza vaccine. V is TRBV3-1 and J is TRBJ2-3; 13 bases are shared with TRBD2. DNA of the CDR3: TGTGCCAGCAGCCCCACTAGCGGGGGGGCCGGGACAGATACGCAGTATTTT. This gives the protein CASSPTSGGAGTDTQYF.